This T cell receptor (beta chain) comes out of a study of shared clonotypes between healthy human individuals. Study background: The donors, two women and three men, were aged 18 to 49.

Here immunoSEQ multiplex PCR was the method, and the copy in TCRdb shows in-frame clones only, minus some. The table shows roughly 2 million clones, with approximately 95% occurring only once. Study-wide results and caveats: Shared clonotypes: 4.5% to 5% naive CD4, under 4% naive CD8, about 2.5% memory CD4, under 0.45% memory CD8. Rarefaction revealed incomplete sorted-subset sequencing despite large depth.

V gave up 4 bases and J gave up 5 bases, with 12 bases separating them. Per germline, CDR1 LNHNV and CDR2 YYDKDF (reference sequence). The CDR3 has 13 amino acids. A word on this clone: Its antigen is undetermined.

The naive CD8 subset, CD45RO-negative cells positively selected for CCR7, excluded terminally differentiated effector memory CD45RA+ cells. The sequenced sample consisted of naive CD8+ T cells sorted from blood. V gene TRBV15 combines with J gene TRBJ2-7; D is unclear. This clonotype was obtained from a man aged 18 to 35 in good health. CDR3: CATSIGLENEQYF. DNA for the CDR3: TGTGCCACCAGCATCGGTCTCGAGAACGAGCAGTACTTC.